The sample holds a few counts of the clone carrying this T cell receptor beta chain. Time point meaning: pretreatment peripheral blood. Germline loops: CDR1 MNHNS, CDR2 SASEGT. The CDR3 is 14 amino acids. V lost 7 bases to trimming and J lost 2 bases, with 12 bases between them. This record comes from a study of PD-L1 blockade in urothelial cancer. Study-level information: Analyzed time points were 3 weeks (second dose) and 6 weeks after therapy began.

Sequencing was performed with immunoSEQ multiplex PCR; in TCRdb, only in-frame clones are kept and a portion is missing. The sample shows 84,000 or so clones, about 84% of them seen only once. This TCR was sampled from a man in his 60s with urothelial cancer. The chain couples TRBV6-1 to TRBJ1-3, with D perhaps matching TRBD1 (5 bases). The sample consisted of PBMCs, taken around atezolizumab (anti-PD-L1) treatment. The CDR3 sequence: CASTLGETGNTIYF. DNA of the CDR3: TGTGCCAGCACCCTAGGGGAAACTGGAAACACCATATATTTT.